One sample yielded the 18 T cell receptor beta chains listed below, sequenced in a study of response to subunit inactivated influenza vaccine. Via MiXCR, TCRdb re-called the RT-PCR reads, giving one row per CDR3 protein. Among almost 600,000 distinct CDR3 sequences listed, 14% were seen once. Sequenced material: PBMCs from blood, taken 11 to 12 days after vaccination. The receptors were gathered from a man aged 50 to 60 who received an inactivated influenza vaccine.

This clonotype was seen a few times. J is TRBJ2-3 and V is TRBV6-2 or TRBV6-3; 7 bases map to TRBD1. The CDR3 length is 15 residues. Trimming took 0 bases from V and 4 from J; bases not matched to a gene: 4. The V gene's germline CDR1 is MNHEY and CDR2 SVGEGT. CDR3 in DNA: TGTGCCAGCAGTTACTCGAAGGGGGCCTCAGATACGCAGTATTTT. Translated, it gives CASSYSKGASDTQYF.

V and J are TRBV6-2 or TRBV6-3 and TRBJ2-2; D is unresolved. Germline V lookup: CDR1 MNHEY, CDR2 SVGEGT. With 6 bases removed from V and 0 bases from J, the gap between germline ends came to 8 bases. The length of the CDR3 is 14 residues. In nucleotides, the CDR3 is TGTGCCAGCAGGAATCCCCCGAACACCGGGGAGCTGTTTTTT. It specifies CASRNPPNTGELFF.

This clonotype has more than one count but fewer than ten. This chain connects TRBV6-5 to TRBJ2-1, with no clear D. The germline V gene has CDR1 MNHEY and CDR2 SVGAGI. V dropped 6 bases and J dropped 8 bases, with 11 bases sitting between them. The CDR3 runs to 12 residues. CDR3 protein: CASSHRADEQFF. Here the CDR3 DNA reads TGTGCCAGCAGCCACCGGGCCGATGAGCAGTTCTTC.

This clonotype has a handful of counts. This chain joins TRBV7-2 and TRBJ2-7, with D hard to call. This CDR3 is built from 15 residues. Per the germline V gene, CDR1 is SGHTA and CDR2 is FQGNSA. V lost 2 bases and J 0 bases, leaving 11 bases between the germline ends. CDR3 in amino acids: CASSLQTARSYEQYF. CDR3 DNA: TGTGCCAGCAGCTTACAGACGGCTCGCTCCTACGAGCAGTACTTC.

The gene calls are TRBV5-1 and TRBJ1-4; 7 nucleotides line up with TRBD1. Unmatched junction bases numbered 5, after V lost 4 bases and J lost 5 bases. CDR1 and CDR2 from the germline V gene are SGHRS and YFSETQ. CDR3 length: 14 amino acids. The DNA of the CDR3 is TGCGCCAGCAGCCCCGGGACAGTGAATGAAAAACTGTTTTTT. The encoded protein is CASSPGTVNEKLFF.

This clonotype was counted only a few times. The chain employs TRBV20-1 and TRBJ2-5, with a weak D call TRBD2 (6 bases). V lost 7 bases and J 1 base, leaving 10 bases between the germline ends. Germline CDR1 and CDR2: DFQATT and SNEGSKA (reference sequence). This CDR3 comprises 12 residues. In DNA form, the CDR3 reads TGCAGTGTGGGCGGGATCCAAGAGACCCAGTACTTC. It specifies CSVGGIQETQYF.

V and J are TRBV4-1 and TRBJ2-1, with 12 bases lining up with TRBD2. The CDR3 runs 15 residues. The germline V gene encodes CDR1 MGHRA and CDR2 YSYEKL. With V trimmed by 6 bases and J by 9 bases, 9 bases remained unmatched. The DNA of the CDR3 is TGCGCCAGCAGGAGCTCTAGCGGGGGGGCTTTTGAGCAGTTCTTC. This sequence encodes CASRSSSGGAFEQFF.

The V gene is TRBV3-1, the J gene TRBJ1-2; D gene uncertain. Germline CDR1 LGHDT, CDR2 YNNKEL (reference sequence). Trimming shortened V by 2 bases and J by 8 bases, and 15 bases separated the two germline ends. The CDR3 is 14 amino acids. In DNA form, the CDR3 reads TGTGCCAGCAGCCAAACCGGGCTCGGGAGAGGCTACACCTTC. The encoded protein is CASSQTGLGRGYTF.

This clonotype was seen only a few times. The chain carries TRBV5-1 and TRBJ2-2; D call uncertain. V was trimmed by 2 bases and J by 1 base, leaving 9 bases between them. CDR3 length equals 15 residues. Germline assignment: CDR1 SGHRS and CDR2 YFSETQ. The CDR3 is CASSFLQVNTGELFF. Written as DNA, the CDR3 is TGCGCCAGCAGCTTCTTACAAGTGAACACCGGGGAGCTGTTTTTT.

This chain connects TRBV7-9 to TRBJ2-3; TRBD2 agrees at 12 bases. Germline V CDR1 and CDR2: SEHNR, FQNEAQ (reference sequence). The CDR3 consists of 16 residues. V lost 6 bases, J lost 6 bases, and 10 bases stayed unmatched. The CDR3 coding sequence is TGTGCCAGCAGTCCTACTAGCGGGAGGTCTCTGGATACGCAGTATTTT. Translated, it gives CASSPTSGRSLDTQYF.

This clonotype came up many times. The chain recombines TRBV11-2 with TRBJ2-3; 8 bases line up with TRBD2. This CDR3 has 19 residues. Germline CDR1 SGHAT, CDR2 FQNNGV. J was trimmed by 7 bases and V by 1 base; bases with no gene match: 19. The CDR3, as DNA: TGTGCCAGCAGCTTAGTCCCATCGAGGGGCGGGAGGTCCCCCAATACGCAGTATTTT. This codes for CASSLVPSRGGRSPNTQYF.

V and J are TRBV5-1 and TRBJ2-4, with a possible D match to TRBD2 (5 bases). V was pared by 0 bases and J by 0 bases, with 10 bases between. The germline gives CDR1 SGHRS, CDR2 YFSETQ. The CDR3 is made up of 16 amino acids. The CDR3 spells CASSLDWEIAKNIQYF. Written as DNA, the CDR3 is TGCGCCAGCAGCTTGGACTGGGAGATAGCCAAAAACATTCAGTACTTC.

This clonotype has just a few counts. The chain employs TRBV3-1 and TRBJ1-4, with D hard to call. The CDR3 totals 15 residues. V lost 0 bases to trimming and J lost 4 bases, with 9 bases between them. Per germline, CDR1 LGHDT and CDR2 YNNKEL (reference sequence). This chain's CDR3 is CASSQDWGVNEKLFF. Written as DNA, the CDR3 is TGTGCCAGCAGCCAAGATTGGGGTGTTAATGAAAAACTGTTTTTT.

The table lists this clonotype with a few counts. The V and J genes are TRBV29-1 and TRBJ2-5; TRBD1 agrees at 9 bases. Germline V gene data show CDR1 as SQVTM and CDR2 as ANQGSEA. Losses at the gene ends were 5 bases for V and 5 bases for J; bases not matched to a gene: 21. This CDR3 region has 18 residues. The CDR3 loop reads CSVPGQGTQNWDWETQYF. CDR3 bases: TGCAGCGTTCCGGGACAGGGTACCCAAAACTGGGATTGGGAGACCCAGTACTTC. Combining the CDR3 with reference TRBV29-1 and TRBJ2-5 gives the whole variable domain SAVISQKPSRDICQRGTSLTIQCQVDSQVTMMFWYRQQPGQSLTLIATANQGSEATYESGFVIDKFPISRPNLTFSTLTVSNMSPEDSSIYLCSVPGQGTQNWDWETQYFGPGTRLLVL.

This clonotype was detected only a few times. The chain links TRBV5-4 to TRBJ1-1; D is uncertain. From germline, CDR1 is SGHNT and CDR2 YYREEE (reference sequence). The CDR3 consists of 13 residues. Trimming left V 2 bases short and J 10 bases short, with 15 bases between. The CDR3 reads CASSFTAGLGAFF. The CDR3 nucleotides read TGTGCCAGCAGCTTCACGGCAGGATTAGGAGCTTTCTTT.

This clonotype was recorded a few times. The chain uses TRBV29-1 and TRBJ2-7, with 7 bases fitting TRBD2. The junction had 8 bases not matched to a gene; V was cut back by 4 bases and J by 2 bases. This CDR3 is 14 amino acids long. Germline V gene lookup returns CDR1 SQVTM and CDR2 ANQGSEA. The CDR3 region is CSVVMAGRAYEQYF. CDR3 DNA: TGCAGCGTTGTAATGGCAGGGAGGGCCTACGAGCAGTACTTC.

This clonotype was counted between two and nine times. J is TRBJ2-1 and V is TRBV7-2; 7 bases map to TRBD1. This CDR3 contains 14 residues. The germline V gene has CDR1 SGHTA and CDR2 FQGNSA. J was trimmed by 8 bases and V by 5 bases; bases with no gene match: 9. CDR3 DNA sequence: TGTGCCAGCAGCACCCGACAGGGACCCGATGAGCAGTTCTTC. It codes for CASSTRQGPDEQFF.

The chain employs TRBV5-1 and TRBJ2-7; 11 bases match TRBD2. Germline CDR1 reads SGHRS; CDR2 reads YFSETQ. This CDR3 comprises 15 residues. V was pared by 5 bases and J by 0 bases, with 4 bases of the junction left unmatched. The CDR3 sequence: CASRGGLADSYEQYF. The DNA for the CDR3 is TGCGCCAGCAGGGGGGGACTAGCGGACTCCTACGAGCAGTACTTC.